The 27 T cell receptor beta chains presented below share a single source sample, sequenced in a study of blood T cell repertoires in COVID-19. Libraries were prepared by immunoSEQ multiplex PCR; TCRdb keeps only in-frame clonotypes and omits some of them. The table shows tens of thousands of clones, with around 90% occurring only once. Material for sequencing was peripheral blood. The receptors come from a woman over 75 with COVID-19, enrolled during active disease.

The chain employs TRBV29-1 and TRBJ2-7; maybe TRBD1 (5 bases). Trimming cost V 5 bases and J 1 base, with 9 bases left between them. The V gene's germline CDR1 is SQVTM and CDR2 ANQGSEA. The CDR3 extends over 12 amino acids. DNA for the CDR3: TGCAGCGTTAGACAGTCATCCTACGAGCAGTACTTC. Translated: CSVRQSSYEQYF.

This rearrangement joins TRBV5-6 to TRBJ2-7; 9 bases are shared with TRBD1. CDR3 size: 15 residues. Germline V lookup: CDR1 SGHDT, CDR2 YYEEEE. Germline trimming cut 1 base from V and 3 bases from J; bases unmatched to any gene: 5. CDR3 bases: TGTGCCAGCAGCTTGTCTGGACAGGGGCACTACGAGCAGTACTTC. Translated: CASSLSGQGHYEQYF.

The chain has TRBV7-2 and TRBJ1-2; D possibly corresponds to TRBD1 (6 bases). CDR1 and CDR2 from the germline V gene are SGHTA and FQGNSA. V lost 6 bases to trimming and J lost 8 bases, with 19 bases between them. This CDR3 region has 14 residues. The CDR3 reads CASRSTGKSWGYTF. The CDR3 DNA reads as TGTGCCAGCAGATCCACAGGGAAATCGTGGGGCTACACCTTC.

The genes are TRBV4-1 and TRBJ2-6, with TRBD1 identical over 7 bases. Germline trimming cut 2 bases from V and 0 bases from J; bases unmatched to any gene: 7. Germline V CDR1 and CDR2: MGHRA, YSYEKL. The CDR3 totals 18 residues. In DNA, the CDR3 is TGCGCCAGCAGCCAAACCGGACAGGAGATCTCTGGGGCCAACGTCCTGACTTTC. Translated, it gives CASSQTGQEISGANVLTF.

The genes are TRBV11-2 and TRBJ2-3, with TRBD1 identical over 7 bases. The germline V gene has CDR1 SGHAT and CDR2 FQNNGV. Unmatched junction bases numbered 4, after V lost 5 bases and J lost 2 bases. The CDR3 is 14 residues long. This CDR3 is CASSDRAYTDTQYF. CDR3 coding DNA: TGTGCCAGCAGCGACAGGGCCTACACAGATACGCAGTATTTT.

The V gene is TRBV11-2, the J gene TRBJ1-2; a possible D gene is TRBD1 (5 bases). The germline V gene has CDR1 SGHAT and CDR2 FQNNGV. V shed 8 bases and J shed 8 bases, with 18 bases lying between them. This CDR3 has 13 amino acids. CDR3 protein: CASGLPGAGGYTF. The CDR3 DNA reads as TGTGCCAGCGGACTCCCCGGGGCGGGAGGCTACACCTTC. The full variable domain, completed using reference TRBV11-2 and TRBJ1-2, is EAGVAQSPRYKIIEKRQSVAFWCNPISGHATLYWYQQILGQGPKLLIQFQNNGVVDDSQLPKDRFSAERLKGVDSTLKIQPAKLEDSAVYLCASGLPGAGGYTFGSGTRLTVV.

This rearrangement joins TRBV7-8 to TRBJ2-3; maybe TRBD2 (6 bases). V gave up 5 bases and J gave up 6 bases, with 18 bases separating them. This CDR3 region has 15 residues. CDR1 SGHVS and CDR2 FQNEAQ come from the germline V gene. In DNA form, the CDR3 reads TGTGCCAGCAGCCCTGGTGGGGGGACGGGGGATACGCAGTATTTT. Residues: CASSPGGGTGDTQYF. The full variable domain, its missing parts supplied by reference TRBV7-8 and TRBJ2-3, is GAGVSQSPRYKVAKRGQDVALRCDPISGHVSLFWYQQALGQGPEFLTYFQNEAQLDKSGLPSDRFFAERPEGSVSTLKIQRTQQEDSAVYLCASSPGGGTGDTQYFGPGTRLTVL.

V usage is TRBV6-2 or TRBV6-3 and J usage is TRBJ2-7; TRBD2 might be the D (5 bases). The CDR3 has 16 residues. Germline lookup yields CDR1 MNHEY and CDR2 SVGEGT. Trimming cost V 2 bases and J 0 bases, with 14 bases left between them. In DNA, the CDR3 is TGTGCCAGCAGTTACGGCCGGGGTGGGAGCTCCTACGAGCAGTACTTC. Residues: CASSYGRGGSSYEQYF.

The CDR3 DNA is TGTGCCACCAGCAGACGTGTGACTAGCGGGGTCGGTAATGAGCAGTTCTTC. Encoded protein: CATSRRVTSGVGNEQFF. The rearrangement links TRBV15 to TRBJ2-1; 11 bases align to TRBD2. Germline V gives CDR1 LNHNV, CDR2 YYDKDF (reference sequence). V gave up 2 bases and J gave up 7 bases; unmatched junction bases: 10. The CDR3 length is 17 residues.

This chain links TRBV29-1 with TRBJ1-1; D possibly corresponds to TRBD1 (5 bases). Germline CDR1 is SQVTM and CDR2 is ANQGSEA. This CDR3 contains 14 residues. Deletions cut 6 bases from V and 1 base from J, with 15 bases between. DNA of the CDR3: TGCAGCGTGATTGACGCGGGGGAGAACACTGAAGCTTTCTTT. Translating gives CSVIDAGENTEAFF. Complete variable domain (other parts from reference TRBV29-1 and TRBJ1-1): SAVISQKPSRDICQRGTSLTIQCQVDSQVTMMFWYRQQPGQSLTLIATANQGSEATYESGFVIDKFPISRPNLTFSTLTVSNMSPEDSSIYLCSVIDAGENTEAFFGQGTRLTVV.

The rearrangement links TRBV11-2 to TRBJ1-1; D might be TRBD1 (6 bases). The CDR3 is 15 residues long. Looked up from germline, CDR1 is SGHAT and CDR2 is FQNNGV. V gave up 1 base and J gave up 0 bases, with 9 bases separating them. CDR3 bases: TGTGCCAGCAGCTTAGTAGGGGGAGTGAACACTGAAGCTTTCTTT. Its protein is CASSLVGGVNTEAFF. The complete variable domain, with remaining parts taken from reference TRBV11-2 and TRBJ1-1, reads EAGVAQSPRYKIIEKRQSVAFWCNPISGHATLYWYQQILGQGPKLLIQFQNNGVVDDSQLPKDRFSAERLKGVDSTLKIQPAKLEDSAVYLCASSLVGGVNTEAFFGQGTRLTVV.

V usage is TRBV6-6 and J usage is TRBJ2-4, with D possibly TRBD1 on 6 matching bases. The CDR3 covers 15 residues. Germline V gene lookup returns CDR1 MNHNY and CDR2 SVGAGI (reference sequence). Trimming shortened V by 6 bases and J by 3 bases, and 15 bases separated the two germline ends. In nucleotides, the CDR3 is TGTGCCAGCAGCCCAGGGACACCGTACAAAAACATTCAGTACTTC. It is translated as CASSPGTPYKNIQYF.

The chain is built from TRBV12-3 or TRBV12-4 and TRBJ1-2; 8 bases line up with TRBD1. Trimming removed 10 bases from V and 2 bases from J; junction bases left unmatched: 3. The CDR3 contains 12 residues. The DNA of the CDR3 is TGTGCCACCGACAGGGGCAACTATGGCTACACCTTC. It codes for CATDRGNYGYTF.

The chain has TRBV29-1 and TRBJ2-1; D possibly corresponds to TRBD1 (5 bases). Germline V gene lookup returns CDR1 SQVTM and CDR2 ANQGSEA. This CDR3 comprises 14 residues. The ends were cut back, 6 bases at V and 0 bases at J, with 12 bases in the middle. CDR3 amino acids: CSVSARGSYNEQFF. CDR3 nucleotides: TGCAGCGTATCCGCAAGGGGCTCCTACAATGAGCAGTTCTTC.

In nucleotides, the CDR3 is TGTGCCAGCAATCACAGGGGGGTAGGGGTCGAGCAGTACTTC. It is translated as CASNHRGVGVEQYF. This rearrangement joins TRBV6-5 to TRBJ2-7; 8 bases agree with TRBD1. The trim removed 7 bases at V and 6 bases at J, leaving 11 bases unmatched. Germline CDR1 reads MNHEY; CDR2 reads SVGAGI. CDR3 length equals 14 residues.

This clone was seen a handful of times. This chain joins TRBV7-8 and TRBJ1-6; 9 bases are shared with TRBD1. V trimming: 5 bases; J trimming: 9 bases; junction bases outside the gene matches: 11. Germline V gives CDR1 SGHVS, CDR2 FQNEAQ. This CDR3 has 16 amino acids. DNA for the CDR3: TGTGCCAGCAGCATTTTACAGGGGGCTCGGGGTTCACCCCTCCACTTT. Residues: CASSILQGARGSPLHF.

The chain is built from TRBV6-6 and TRBJ1-5, with 8 bases identical to TRBD1. Germline V gene lookup returns CDR1 MNHNY and CDR2 SVGAGI (reference sequence). This CDR3 region has 15 residues. The J segment lost 4 bases and the V segment lost 4 bases, leaving 6 bases of the junction unmatched. CDR3 DNA: TGTGCCAGCAGTTCCGGACAGGGCCGGAATCAGCCCCAGCATTTT. This gives the protein CASSSGQGRNQPQHF.

The chain links TRBV5-8 to TRBJ1-5, with D maybe TRBD1 (6 bases). There are 14 residues in the CDR3. V was shortened by 1 base and J by 7 bases, with 12 bases between the two germline ends. From germline, CDR1 is SGHTS and CDR2 YDEGEE. Here the CDR3 DNA reads TGTGCCAGCAGCTTGAAGGGGGAGGGGCAGCCCCAGCATTTT. Protein: CASSLKGEGQPQHF.

The V and J genes are TRBV12-3 or TRBV12-4 and TRBJ2-3; D perhaps matches TRBD2 (5 bases). The CDR3 covers 13 residues. Trimming removed 3 bases at V and 4 bases at J, with 8 bases between. The DNA for the CDR3 is TGTGCCAGCAGTTTGGAGAGGGCAGATACGCAGTATTTT. Residues: CASSLERADTQYF.

CDR3 bases: TGTGCCATCAGTGGGACTAGCGGGTCCTACGAGCAGTACTTC. Its protein is CAISGTSGSYEQYF. The chain has TRBV10-3 and TRBJ2-7, with TRBD2 matching 11 bases. The CDR3 sequence is 14 residues long. V was clipped by 4 bases and J by 1 base; unmatched bases: 0. Germline assignment: CDR1 ENHRY and CDR2 SYGVKD.

In its sample, this clone was seen once. This sequence joins TRBV30 and TRBJ2-3; D possibly corresponds to TRBD2 (6 bases). The CDR3 contains 15 residues. With 7 bases removed from V and 2 bases from J, the gap between germline ends came to 19 bases. CDR1 and CDR2 from the germline V gene are GTSNPN and SVGIG (reference sequence). CDR3 amino acids: CASQPNGGYTDTQYF. The CDR3 DNA reads as TGTGCCTCCCAACCGAACGGGGGATACACAGATACGCAGTATTTT.

This rearrangement joins TRBV9 to TRBJ2-5; perhaps TRBD2 as D (5 bases). The germline V gene has CDR1 SGDLS and CDR2 YYNGEE. V lost 3 bases to trimming and J lost 4 bases, with 16 bases between them. The CDR3 has 15 residues. The CDR3 coding sequence is TGTGCCAGCAGCGGGGTGGGGTCGGGGAGAGAGACCCAGTACTTC. This translates into CASSGVGSGRETQYF.

This chain uses TRBV7-2 with TRBJ1-2; 10 nucleotides match TRBD1. This CDR3 spans 18 amino acids. From germline, CDR1 is SGHTA and CDR2 FQGNSA. The J segment lost 2 bases and the V segment lost 2 bases, leaving 11 bases of the junction unmatched. CDR3 sequence (DNA): TGTGCCAGCAGCTTAAGAGGGACAGGGGAATTCAAGAACTATGGCTACACCTTC. Translating gives CASSLRGTGEFKNYGYTF. Based on the CDR3 plus reference TRBV7-2 and TRBJ1-2, the full variable domain is GAGVSQSPSNKVTEKGKDVELRCDPISGHTALYWYRQSLGQGLEFLIYFQGNSAPDKSGLPSDRFSAERTGGSVSTLTIQRTQQEDSAVYLCASSLRGTGEFKNYGYTFGSGTRLTVV.

The chain couples TRBV12-3 or TRBV12-4 to TRBJ1-1, with 9 bases identical to TRBD1. The CDR3 totals 12 residues. The J segment lost 11 bases and the V segment lost 5 bases, leaving 6 bases of the junction unmatched. The CDR3 sequence is CASSKGTGTAFF. In DNA, the CDR3 is TGTGCCAGCAGTAAAGGGACAGGGACGGCTTTCTTT.

This sequence joins TRBV19 and TRBJ1-4; TRBD1 aligns across 7 bases. Germline CDR1 is LNHDA and CDR2 is SQIVND (reference sequence). Unmatched junction bases numbered 8, after V lost 6 bases and J lost 7 bases. The length of the CDR3 is 14 residues. CDR3 in amino acids: CASSLTGMSEKLFF. The CDR3 DNA sequence: TGTGCCAGTAGCCTGACAGGGATGAGTGAAAAACTGTTTTTT.

This clone was observed a single time. The chain joins TRBV5-1 to TRBJ2-7; D ambiguous. The CDR3 has 14 amino acids. Germline V CDR1 and CDR2: SGHRS, YFSETQ. The V gene lost 3 bases and the J gene lost 5 bases, with 15 bases spanning the gap. This CDR3 is CASSSHAADDEQYF. The CDR3 bases are TGCGCCAGCAGCTCCCACGCGGCAGACGACGAGCAGTACTTC.

The genes are TRBV19 and TRBJ2-5; 7 bases are shared with TRBD2. Trimming removed 4 bases from V and 3 bases from J; junction bases left unmatched: 11. Germline V gene lookup returns CDR1 LNHDA and CDR2 SQIVND (reference sequence). This CDR3 contains 16 residues. The CDR3 is CASSTSLSAGKETQYF. As DNA, the CDR3 is TGTGCCAGTAGTACCTCTCTGTCAGCGGGGAAAGAGACCCAGTACTTC.